A single sample is the source of the 21 T cell receptor beta chains below, sequenced in a study of blood T cell repertoires in COVID-19. Sequencing used immunoSEQ multiplex PCR; TCRdb keeps in-frame clones, though not all of them. The data show some 200,000 clones, around three quarters seen once. Sequencing was performed on peripheral blood. The receptors were gathered from a woman in her 70s with acute or convalescent COVID-19.

The rearrangement uses TRBV5-1 and TRBJ1-2, with TRBD1 matching over 11 bases. This CDR3 has 15 amino acids. CDR1 and CDR2 (germline): SGHRS, YFSETQ. Trimming at V came to 7 bases and at J to 1 base, leaving 6 bases not matched to a gene. CDR3 in DNA: TGCGCCAGCGTCGCCGGGACAGGGGGTAACTATGGCTACACCTTC. Protein sequence: CASVAGTGGNYGYTF.

This chain joins TRBV7-8 and TRBJ1-4; D call uncertain. The ends were cut back, 4 bases at V and 4 bases at J, with 13 bases in the middle. Germline CDR1 SGHVS, CDR2 FQNEAQ. The CDR3 has 15 residues. The CDR3 DNA follows: TGTGCCAGCAGCTCCATGTGGGCTATTAATGAAAAACTGTTTTTT. Translated, it gives CASSSMWAINEKLFF.

V and J are TRBV5-4 and TRBJ2-3; D unresolved. This CDR3 region has 13 residues. Trimming cost V 2 bases and J 4 bases, with 8 bases left between them. Germline V gene sequence: CDR1 SGHNT, CDR2 YYREEE (reference sequence). The chain's CDR3 is CASSFPVSDTQYF. The CDR3 bases are TGTGCCAGCAGCTTCCCAGTCTCAGATACGCAGTATTTT.

This rearrangement joins TRBV6-5 to TRBJ1-5, with TRBD1 matching over 10 bases. The CDR3 is 13 amino acids. In germline, CDR1 is MNHEY, CDR2 SVGAGI. V lost 7 bases to trimming and J lost 5 bases; unmatched junction nucleotides: 2. The CDR3 region is CASKDRGYQPQHF. CDR3 DNA sequence: TGTGCCAGCAAGGACAGGGGGTATCAGCCCCAGCATTTT.

The rearrangement links TRBV30 to TRBJ1-3; 9 bases fit TRBD1. CDR1 and CDR2 from the germline V gene are GTSNPN and SVGIG (reference sequence). V dropped 0 bases and J dropped 4; count of bases not matched to a gene: 1. This CDR3 is 14 amino acids long. The CDR3 DNA follows: TGTGCCTGGAGTGTCGGGACAGGGGGAAACACCATATATTTT. This sequence encodes CAWSVGTGGNTIYF.

The V gene is TRBV7-3, the J gene TRBJ2-7, with D possibly matching TRBD2 (6 bases). The V end was cut by 5 bases, the J end by 0 bases, with 8 bases between. Germline lookup yields CDR1 SGHTA and CDR2 FQGTGA. This CDR3 is 13 amino acids long. The CDR3 is CASSLSGSYEQYF. CDR3 coding DNA: TGTGCCAGCAGCCTTAGCGGCTCCTACGAGCAGTACTTC.

On this clone: The same CDR3 also results from other DNA sequences found in this sample. The chain has TRBV19 and TRBJ2-7, with D possibly matching TRBD2 (5 bases). CDR1 is LNHDA and CDR2 is SQIVND in the germline V gene (reference sequence). Trimming pared 2 bases from V and 4 bases from J, leaving 9 bases between. The CDR3 totals 13 residues. CDR3 amino acids: CASSIRPGYEQYF. The CDR3 coding sequence is TGTGCCAGTAGTATAAGGCCGGGATACGAGCAGTACTTC.

The chain carries TRBV11-2 and TRBJ1-2, with 9 bases identical to TRBD1. Germline V lookup: CDR1 SGHAT, CDR2 FQNNGV. CDR3 length: 15 residues. V gave up 4 bases and J gave up 8 bases; unmatched junction bases: 11. The CDR3 coding sequence is TGTGCCAGCAGCTCACGACAGGGGGGGATGGAGGGCTACACCTTC. It specifies CASSSRQGGMEGYTF.

The count of this clone is one. The J gene is TRBJ1-5, the V gene TRBV18; no reliable D call. With 2 bases removed from V and 1 base from J, the gap between germline ends came to 9 bases. Germline lookup yields CDR1 KGHSH and CDR2 LQKENI. This CDR3 contains 15 residues. CDR3 region: CASSPLGGSNQPQHF. Written as DNA, the CDR3 is TGTGCCAGCTCACCATTGGGAGGGAGCAATCAGCCCCAGCATTTT.

The V gene is TRBV5-1, the J gene TRBJ2-7, with TRBD1 matching over 7 bases. J lost 6 bases, V lost 0 bases, and 6 bases had no gene match. The CDR3 spans 14 residues. Germline loops: CDR1 SGHRS, CDR2 YFSETQ. The CDR3 coding sequence is TGCGCCAGCAGCTTGGAGGGGGCGCTTTCCGAGCAGTACTTC. Translating it yields CASSLEGALSEQYF.

The rearrangement uses TRBV18 and TRBJ2-7; 8 positions match TRBD2. Germline V lookup: CDR1 KGHSH, CDR2 LQKENI. The CDR3 contains 18 residues. V trimming: 6 bases; J trimming: 0 bases; junction bases outside the gene matches: 16. The CDR3 protein is CASSPGMVAGTISYEQYF. CDR3 DNA sequence: TGTGCCAGCTCTCCGGGGATGGTAGCGGGGACCATCTCCTACGAGCAGTACTTC.

The V call is TRBV4-1, the J call TRBJ1-1; D unresolved. With 0 bases removed from V and 7 bases from J, the gap between germline ends came to 12 bases. In germline, CDR1 is MGHRA, CDR2 YSYEKL. This CDR3 region has 14 residues. CDR3 nucleotides: TGCGCCAGCAGCCAAGAAGATCGGTATAGTGAAGCTTTCTTT. Protein: CASSQEDRYSEAFF.

This chain links TRBV11-2 with TRBJ1-4, with 7 bases lining up with TRBD1. Germline V gene lookup returns CDR1 SGHAT and CDR2 FQNNGV. V shed 1 base and J 2 bases; nucleotides not matched to a gene: 1. This CDR3 comprises 15 residues. CDR3 nucleotides: TGTGCCAGCAGCTTAGGACAGGGTACTAATGAAAAACTGTTTTTT. Translated, it gives CASSLGQGTNEKLFF. The variable domain in full, with the rest retrieved from reference TRBV11-2 and TRBJ1-4, is EAGVAQSPRYKIIEKRQSVAFWCNPISGHATLYWYQQILGQGPKLLIQFQNNGVVDDSQLPKDRFSAERLKGVDSTLKIQPAKLEDSAVYLCASSLGQGTNEKLFFGSGTQLSVL.

V is TRBV11-3 and J is TRBJ2-1; 7 bases line up with TRBD2. CDR1 and CDR2 from the germline V gene are SGHNT and YENEEA. The CDR3 covers 12 residues. Unmatched junction bases numbered 7, after V lost 5 bases and J lost 12 bases. Here the CDR3 DNA reads TGTGCCAGCAGCCCACCGGGGGGAGTGCAGTTCTTC. Amino acid sequence: CASSPPGGVQFF.

The genes are TRBV5-1 and TRBJ2-3; 8 bases match TRBD1. This CDR3 contains 17 residues. V was clipped by 4 bases and J by 1 base; unmatched bases: 11. The germline V gene encodes CDR1 SGHRS and CDR2 YFSETQ. In DNA form, the CDR3 reads TGCGCCAGCAGCCCTTGGGGGCAGGGGGCCGGCACAGATACGCAGTATTTT. This gives the protein CASSPWGQGAGTDTQYF.

The CDR3 reads CASSLGGPGSHEQYF. CDR3 DNA sequence: TGTGCCAGCAGCTTAGGGGGCCCAGGGAGCCACGAGCAGTACTTC. The chain is built from TRBV5-6 and TRBJ2-7, with TRBD1 identical over 7 bases. This CDR3 region has 15 residues. Germline CDR1 SGHDT, CDR2 YYEEEE. V lost 2 bases to trimming and J lost 5 bases; unmatched junction nucleotides: 10.

The chain uses TRBV5-1 and TRBJ2-4, with TRBD2 as a possible D gene (6 bases). The V end lost 4 bases, the J end lost 2 bases, and 19 bases lay between the germline ends. This CDR3 has 17 amino acids. Looked up from germline, CDR1 is SGHRS and CDR2 is YFSETQ. The CDR3 protein is CASSGGTSGGTKNIQYF. The CDR3 DNA is TGCGCCAGCAGCGGCGGGACCTCCGGAGGGACCAAAAACATTCAGTACTTC.

Here the CDR3 DNA reads TGTGCCAGCAGCGAACAGGGCGGCGGCACTGAAGCTTTCTTT. It encodes CASSEQGGGTEAFF. The chain links TRBV9 to TRBJ1-1; TRBD1 is a possible D gene (6 bases). CDR1 and CDR2 (germline): SGDLS, YYNGEE. The CDR3 runs to 14 residues. With 3 bases removed from V and 4 bases from J, the gap between germline ends came to 13 bases.

The CDR3 loop is CASSFSGRNQPQHF. CDR3 coding DNA: TGTGCCAGCAGTTTTTCAGGGCGCAATCAGCCCCAGCATTTT. The chain employs TRBV2 and TRBJ1-5; possible D gene TRBD1, 5 bases. The CDR3 contains 14 residues. Germline assignment: CDR1 SNHLY and CDR2 FYNNEI. The V end was cut by 5 bases, the J end by 2 bases, with 10 bases between.

The V gene is TRBV5-1, the J gene TRBJ1-1; 7 nucleotides align to TRBD1. The V segment lost 2 bases and the J segment 4 bases; nucleotides outside the gene matches: 5. The CDR3 length is 14 residues. Germline V CDR1 and CDR2: SGHRS, YFSETQ. DNA of the CDR3: TGCGCCAGCAGCTTAGATGCAGGGGGCACTGAAGCTTTCTTT. Protein sequence: CASSLDAGGTEAFF.

The chain links TRBV30 to TRBJ2-3; D perhaps matches TRBD2 (5 bases). The CDR3 runs 12 residues. CDR1 GTSNPN and CDR2 SVGIG come from the germline V gene (reference sequence). With 3 bases removed from V and 5 bases from J, the gap between germline ends came to 9 bases. The CDR3 loop is CAWRAGRDTQYF. Here the CDR3 DNA reads TGTGCCTGGAGAGCTGGGAGAGATACGCAGTATTTT.